This is a list of T cell receptor beta chains from one sample in a study of human T cells and chemical hapten exposure. TCRdb re-derived calls from the RACE reads in MiXCR, one entry per CDR3 protein. The sample gives 95,000 or so distinct CDR3 sequences, about an eighth of which show up once; 2.5% to 3.5% is in the top ten. The source material was whole blood, sampled in connection with sensitization to the hapten diphenylcyclopropenone (DPC). These receptor sequences come from a woman aged 40 to 49 with alopecia areata. Some clones in this sample may be carry-over from other donors' samples. Both conserved end residues are part of each CDR3. Fields, in order: J gene, clone size, V gene, CDR3 protein. Expanded clones get a size class; other rows say once, few or many, or leave the size out.

TRBJ2-5	many	TRBV14	CASSSRRETQYF
TRBJ1-6	many	TRBV27	CASSGVVVANSPLHF
TRBJ2-1	many	TRBV28	CASRTGGISYNEQFF
TRBJ1-2	many	TRBV4-1	CASSQVGTGELGGYTF
TRBJ2-3	many	TRBV6-4	CASSPRESTDTQYF
TRBJ2-7	many	TRBV18	CASSPLASGVEQYF
TRBJ1-2	many	TRBV29-1	CSGGQGTYGYTF
TRBJ2-1	few	TRBV6-5	CASSSSRRTGENNEQFF
TRBJ2-1	NA	TRBV4-2	CASSQDVLMGRKFF
TRBJ2-1	few	TRBV6-6	CASSYGDRALGEQFF
TRBJ1-1	many	TRBV7-2	CASSFRGNTEAFF
TRBJ2-1	many	TRBV5-1	CASRVDSYNEQFF
TRBJ2-7	few	TRBV6-6	CASSLPSGRAYEQYF
TRBJ1-2	few	TRBV18	CASSPGSANYGYTF
TRBJ1-1	many	TRBV12-3/TRBV12-4	CASSPGTGGANTEAFF
TRBJ2-7	many	TRBV11-2	CASSQTGPTYEQYF
TRBJ2-1	many	TRBV5-1	CASSLAQGALGSEQFF
TRBJ2-3	NA	TRBV5-6	CASSLRLSTDTQYF
TRBJ2-1	NA	TRBV2	CASREGLAAYNEQFF
TRBJ2-5	many	TRBV19	CASSTAGETQYF
TRBJ2-5	NA	TRBV28	CASTMGPGRGETQYF
TRBJ2-1	many	TRBV24-1	CATSSIWGGDNEQFF
TRBJ2-7	many	TRBV20-1	CSARPDRGTSYEQYF
TRBJ1-2	few	TRBV29-1	CSVEDREAGYTF
TRBJ2-1	NA	TRBV2	CASSGTGGGEFF
TRBJ2-7	NA	TRBV7-2	CASSPTGASGYEQYF
TRBJ2-1	NA	TRBV20-1	CSALSAPKGNEQFF
TRBJ1-2	many	TRBV14	CASSQDSRGRTYGYTF
TRBJ1-1	many	TRBV5-1	CASSGGTANTEAFF